The 2 T cell receptor beta chains in this list originate from one sample, sequenced in a study of PD-L1 blockade in urothelial cancer. Method: immunoSEQ multiplex PCR; TCRdb's copy keeps in-frame clones and lacks some. Among 85,000 to 100,000 clones listed, over 75% were seen once. Time point: pretreatment peripheral blood. The sequencing here drew on PBMCs, taken around atezolizumab (anti-PD-L1) treatment. All receptors derive from a man aged 60-69 years with urothelial cancer.

The chain carries TRBV2 and TRBJ1-5; TRBD1 is a possible D gene (5 bases). Per the germline V gene, CDR1 is SNHLY and CDR2 is FYNNEI. CDR3 length: 15 amino acids. The V end lost 6 bases, the J end lost 7 bases, and 19 bases lay between the germline ends. DNA of the CDR3: TGTGCCAGCAGGAAGGGACCCCGGGGAGGCCAGCCCCAGCATTTT. It translates to CASRKGPRGGQPQHF.

The rearrangement joins TRBV7-2 to TRBJ2-1; possible D gene TRBD2, 5 bases. The CDR3 loop spans 15 amino acids. V was clipped by 5 bases and J by 5 bases, with 16 bases between them. Germline CDR1 reads SGHTA; CDR2 reads FQGNSA. The chain's CDR3 is CASSPRGPLNNEQFF. As DNA, the CDR3 is TGTGCCAGCAGCCCCCGCGGGCCTTTAAACAATGAGCAGTTCTTC.